The 23 T cell receptor beta chains presented below share a single source sample, sequenced in a study of blood T cell repertoires in COVID-19. Only in-frame clones appear in the TCRdb table, and some are missing; sequencing was by immunoSEQ multiplex PCR. The table shows 15,000 to 20,000 clones, with about 80% occurring only once. The sample was peripheral blood. The receptors were sampled from a man of 80 years or more with acute or convalescent COVID-19.

V is TRBV24-1 and J is TRBJ2-3, with 7 bases lining up with TRBD2. Trimming removed 5 bases from V and 4 bases from J; junction bases left unmatched: 5. Germline CDR1 is KGHDR and CDR2 is SFDVKD. The CDR3 sequence is 14 residues long. Here the CDR3 DNA reads TGTGCCACCAGTGCCGCTCTAGCGGCAGATACGCAGTATTTT. Translation gives CATSAALAADTQYF.

The rearrangement joins TRBV5-4 to TRBJ2-1; weak D call: TRBD1 (6 bases). The germline V and J ends were trimmed by 3 bases and 0 bases, with 13 bases remaining between them. This CDR3 comprises 16 residues. The V gene's germline CDR1 is SGHNT and CDR2 YYREEE (reference sequence). Here the CDR3 reads CASSSGQPSSYNEQFF. In DNA form, the CDR3 reads TGTGCCAGCAGCTCGGGACAACCGAGCTCCTACAATGAGCAGTTCTTC.

The V and J genes are TRBV2 and TRBJ1-1; the D gene is possibly TRBD1 (6 bases). Germline V gives CDR1 SNHLY, CDR2 FYNNEI. The V gene lost 2 bases and the J gene lost 2 bases, with 12 bases spanning the gap. This CDR3 is 15 amino acids long. The CDR3 spells CASSERTVRNTEAFF. DNA for the CDR3: TGTGCCAGCAGTGAAAGGACAGTTCGAAACACTGAAGCTTTCTTT.

V gene TRBV28 combines with J gene TRBJ2-7; D gene ambiguous. This CDR3 is built from 15 residues. The V gene lost 2 bases and the J gene lost 7 bases, with 18 bases spanning the gap. Germline V gene sequence: CDR1 MDHEN, CDR2 SYDVKM. This CDR3 reads CASSLPGTAYVEQYF. The CDR3 DNA reads as TGTGCCAGCAGTTTACCTGGCACAGCCTACGTGGAGCAGTACTTC.

The chain couples TRBV5-1 to TRBJ2-3; 12 bases are shared with TRBD2. The CDR3 runs to 15 residues. CDR1 is SGHRS and CDR2 is YFSETQ in the germline V gene. Losses at the gene ends were 4 bases for V and 6 bases for J; bases not matched to a gene: 6. The CDR3 DNA reads as TGCGCCAGCAGCCCAGGACTAGCGGGGTATGATACGCAGTATTTT. The encoded protein is CASSPGLAGYDTQYF.

The chain carries TRBV19 and TRBJ1-5, with 7 bases lining up with TRBD1. V was pared by 7 bases and J by 3 bases, with 6 bases of the junction left unmatched. The CDR3 loop spans 14 amino acids. In germline, CDR1 is LNHDA, CDR2 SQIVND (reference sequence). CDR3 region: CASTRDRANQPQHF. CDR3 nucleotide sequence: TGTGCCAGTACCCGAGACAGGGCCAATCAGCCCCAGCATTTT.

This rearrangement joins TRBV2 to TRBJ1-1; TRBD1 aligns across 8 bases. The V gene's germline CDR1 is SNHLY and CDR2 FYNNEI. The CDR3 sequence is 13 residues long. Trimming at V came to 6 bases and at J to 5 bases, leaving 5 bases not matched to a gene. For the CDR3, the DNA is TGTGCCAGCAGCCCAGGGGGCCTAACTGAAGCTTTCTTT. This translates into CASSPGGLTEAFF. The entire variable domain, with the rest obtained from reference TRBV2 and TRBJ1-1, is as follows: EPEVTQTPSHQVTQMGQEVILRCVPISNHLYFYWYRQILGQKVEFLVSFYNNEISEKSEIFDDQFSVERPDGSNFTLKIRSTKLEDSAMYFCASSPGGLTEAFFGQGTRLTVV.

The CDR3 DNA reads TGTGCCATCAGTGAGTCACAGGTTGGGGGCACAGATACGCAGTATTTT. It yields the protein CAISESQVGGTDTQYF. The rearrangement links TRBV10-3 to TRBJ2-3; TRBD1 is a possible D gene (5 bases). V lost 0 bases to trimming and J lost 1 base, with 11 bases between them. This CDR3 has 16 residues. Germline V lookup: CDR1 ENHRY, CDR2 SYGVKD.

V usage is TRBV5-6 and J usage is TRBJ1-5, with D possibly matching TRBD1 (6 bases). The V end lost 5 bases, the J end lost 4 bases, and 13 bases lay between the germline ends. In germline, CDR1 is SGHDT, CDR2 YYEEEE. This CDR3 comprises 14 residues. The CDR3 coding sequence is TGTGCCAGCAGTTCTCAAACAGGGAATCAGCCCCAGCATTTT. Its protein product is CASSSQTGNQPQHF.

The chain joins TRBV5-8 to TRBJ1-2, with D possibly matching TRBD1 (5 bases). The V and J ends lost 4 bases and 2 bases respectively, with 15 bases between them. Germline V gene sequence: CDR1 SGHTS, CDR2 YDEGEE. The CDR3 totals 15 residues. The CDR3 DNA reads TGTGCCAGCAGCCCGGGTGGGGGGAGAAACTATGGCTACACCTTC. This encodes CASSPGGGRNYGYTF.

The genes are TRBV19 and TRBJ1-5; a weak D match, TRBD1 (5 bases). CDR3 length equals 13 residues. Germline V gives CDR1 LNHDA, CDR2 SQIVND (reference sequence). Trimming stripped 5 bases from V and 4 bases from J, with 9 bases between. The CDR3 DNA reads TGTGCCAGTAGTGGGACTGGGAATCAGCCCCAGCATTTT. Translation gives CASSGTGNQPQHF.

In the case of this clone: The junction does not match germline at one end; this may be a read error. The chain joins TRBV3-1 (or the pseudogene TRBV3-2) to TRBJ1-2, with D possibly being TRBD1 (5 bases). The germline V gene encodes CDR1 LGHDT and CDR2 YNNKEL (reference sequence). This CDR3 is built from 11 residues. The CDR3: CASSQVQGIAF. Here the CDR3 DNA reads TGTGCCAGCAGCCAAGTTCAGGGCATCGCCTTC.

The rearrangement uses TRBV5-1 and TRBJ1-4, with TRBD1 as a possible D gene (5 bases). CDR1 is SGHRS, CDR2 YFSETQ, per germline. CDR3 length: 17 amino acids. V lost 0 bases and J lost 6, with 18 bases in between. The CDR3 is CASSLATGTDLHEKLFF. The DNA for the CDR3 is TGCGCCAGCAGCTTGGCCACAGGCACCGACCTGCATGAAAAACTGTTTTTT.

J is TRBJ1-5 and V is TRBV18; perhaps TRBD1 as D (5 bases). Germline CDR1 reads KGHSH; CDR2 reads LQKENI. The CDR3 has 15 residues. V shed 0 bases and J shed 6 bases, with 12 bases lying between them. In DNA, the CDR3 is TGTGCCAGCTCACCACCGGGGCAGGGCCCTCAGCCCCAGCATTTT. Encoded protein: CASSPPGQGPQPQHF.

CDR3 protein: CATKDYETDEQYF. In nucleotides, the CDR3 is TGTGCCACCAAAGACTACGAGACTGACGAGCAGTACTTC. The rearrangement joins TRBV15 to TRBJ2-7; D may be TRBD2 (5 bases). V lost 7 bases to trimming and J lost 5 bases, with 15 bases between them. This CDR3 comprises 13 residues. CDR1 and CDR2 (germline): LNHNV, YYDKDF (reference sequence).

The chain uses TRBV11-2 and TRBJ1-2; weak D call: TRBD1 (6 bases). This CDR3 has 14 residues. The V end lost 4 bases, the J end lost 2 bases, and 11 bases lay between the germline ends. The V gene's germline CDR1 is SGHAT and CDR2 FQNNGV. In nucleotides, the CDR3 is TGTGCCAGCAGCTCAAGAACAGGGAACTATGGCTACACCTTC. Translation: CASSSRTGNYGYTF.

The chain combines TRBV28 with TRBJ1-1; D not certain. The germline V and J ends were trimmed by 6 bases and 1 base, with 6 bases remaining between them. CDR1 is MDHEN, CDR2 SYDVKM, per germline. The CDR3 spans 12 residues. CDR3 in amino acids: CASRVRNTEAFF. The DNA of the CDR3 is TGTGCCAGCAGAGTTAGGAACACTGAAGCTTTCTTT.

This rearrangement joins TRBV11-3 to TRBJ2-1; 8 nucleotides agree with TRBD2. Per the germline V gene, CDR1 is SGHNT and CDR2 is YENEEA. This CDR3 is 15 amino acids long. The J segment lost 6 bases and the V segment lost 8 bases, leaving 12 bases of the junction unmatched. CDR3 sequence reads: CASSPQPGLVNEQFF. DNA of the CDR3: TGTGCCAGCTCTCCTCAACCGGGACTAGTCAATGAGCAGTTCTTC. Full variable domain (remainder filled in from reference TRBV11-3 and TRBJ2-1): EAGVVQSPRYKIIEKKQPVAFWCNPISGHNTLYWYLQNLGQGPELLIRYENEEAVDDSQLPKDRFSAERLKGVDSTLKIQPAELGDSAVYLCASSPQPGLVNEQFFGPGTRLTVL.

The chain is built from TRBV6-2 or TRBV6-3 and TRBJ2-7; D not certain. Germline V lookup: CDR1 MNHEY, CDR2 SVGEGT. The CDR3 consists of 12 residues. V shed 3 bases and J shed 4 bases, with 7 bases lying between them. The CDR3 DNA reads as TGTGCCAGCAGTTATCCGGTTTACGAGCAGTACTTC. Encoded protein: CASSYPVYEQYF.

This chain connects TRBV4-3 to TRBJ1-2, with TRBD1 identical over 11 bases. The CDR3 is made up of 13 amino acids. Germline lookup yields CDR1 LGHNA and CDR2 YSLEER. V shed 6 bases, J shed 7 bases, and the junction held 4 bases outside the gene matches. The CDR3 DNA reads as TGCGCCAGCAGGGGACAGGGGGTAGTTGGCTACACCTTC. Translation gives CASRGQGVVGYTF.

By share, this clone counts as medium-sized. V gene TRBV11-3 combines with J gene TRBJ2-3; maybe TRBD2 (6 bases). Trimming removed 6 bases from V and 6 bases from J, with 22 bases in between. CDR1 and CDR2 from the germline V gene are SGHNT and YENEEA. CDR3 length: 16 residues. CDR3 in DNA: TGTGCCAGCAGTTCCTCGGGTTTAGCGGACCCTGATACGCAGTATTTT. Its translation: CASSSSGLADPDTQYF.

The V and J genes are TRBV10-2 and TRBJ2-2, with a weak D call TRBD2 (5 bases). Trimming pared 6 bases from V and 3 bases from J, leaving 14 bases between. This CDR3 has 15 amino acids. The germline V gene has CDR1 WSHSY and CDR2 SAAADI. The CDR3 bases are TGCGCCAGCAGCCGACAACGGGGTCACACCGGGGAGCTGTTTTTT. Translation gives CASSRQRGHTGELFF.

The chain combines TRBV3-1 (or the pseudogene TRBV3-2) with TRBJ1-1; D possibly corresponds to TRBD1 (5 bases). Germline assignment: CDR1 LGHDT and CDR2 YNNKEL (reference sequence). The CDR3 covers 13 residues. V was shortened by 6 bases and J by 3 bases, with 11 bases between the two germline ends. The DNA of the CDR3 is TGTGCCAGCAGTCAGGGCAGGGACACTGAAGCTTTCTTT. Its translation: CASSQGRDTEAFF.